The 32 T cell receptor beta chains below all came from one sample that was sequenced in a study of tumor-infiltrating lymphocytes in oesophageal squamous cell carcinoma. Using its own MiXCR run on the PCR reads, TCRdb lists one record per CDR3 protein. The table lists 9,500 to 15,000 distinct CDR3 sequences, under 70% of them singletons, with roughly two fifths in the top ten. The sequencing input was esophageal tumor tissue. The receptor set was obtained from a female donor with esophageal squamous cell carcinoma.

In its sample, this clonotype was seen many times. The chain combines TRBV9 with TRBJ2-7, with a possible D match to TRBD2 (6 bases). CDR3 size: 14 residues. Trimming stripped 4 bases from V and 2 bases from J, with 13 bases between. The V gene's germline CDR1 is SGDLS and CDR2 YYNGEE. The CDR3 reads CASSRGTAAYEQYF. The CDR3 DNA is TGTGCCAGCAGCAGAGGGACTGCAGCCTACGAGCAGTACTTC.

This clonotype occurred a few times. This rearrangement joins TRBV2 to TRBJ1-1; 7 nucleotides agree with TRBD1. V was clipped by 8 bases and J by 0 bases; unmatched bases: 6. Germline loops: CDR1 SNHLY, CDR2 FYNNEI. There are 14 residues in the CDR3. The CDR3 region is CASEKQGMNTEAFF. CDR3 DNA sequence: TGTGCCAGCGAAAAACAGGGGATGAACACTGAAGCTTTCTTT.

This clonotype was detected many times. This chain joins TRBV19 and TRBJ2-7, with 9 bases aligning to TRBD2. Germline-derived CDR1 and CDR2 are LNHDA and SQIVND (reference sequence). CDR3 length: 17 residues. J was trimmed by 4 bases and V by 5 bases; bases with no gene match: 15. The CDR3 sequence is CASSLSSISGRTYEQYF. The CDR3 DNA is TGTGCCAGTAGTCTATCGTCTATTAGCGGGAGAACATACGAGCAGTACTTC.

The rearrangement links TRBV11-2 to TRBJ2-1, with a tentative D call TRBD1 (5 bases). Germline V gene sequence: CDR1 SGHAT, CDR2 FQNNGV. Trimming removed 3 bases at V and 0 bases at J, with 9 bases between. The CDR3 is made up of 15 amino acids. CDR3 region: CASSLSGSSYNEQFF. The CDR3 DNA reads as TGTGCCAGCAGCTTGTCAGGGTCCTCCTACAATGAGCAGTTCTTC.

As for this clonotype: One end of the junction does not line up with germline, which may come from a read error. V gene TRBV3-1 combines with J gene TRBJ1-6; D might be TRBD1 (6 bases). The CDR3 length is 17 residues. The germline V gene encodes CDR1 LGHDT and CDR2 YNNKEL (reference sequence). DNA of the CDR3: TGTGCCAGCAGCCAAGAGCCGGGGGCCCTCTCTAATTCACCCCTCCACTTC. This translates into CASSQEPGALSNSPLHF.

The chain carries TRBV3-1 and TRBJ1-1; TRBD1 aligns across 8 bases. CDR1 is LGHDT, CDR2 YNNKEL, per germline (reference sequence). The V segment lost 4 bases and the J segment 0 bases; nucleotides outside the gene matches: 13. The CDR3 covers 18 residues. CDR3 sequence reads: CASSLRTGSRPMNTEAFF. CDR3 DNA sequence: TGTGCCAGCAGCCTCCGGACAGGGAGCCGTCCCATGAACACTGAAGCTTTCTTT.

This clonotype was seen a few times. V gene TRBV7-2 combines with J gene TRBJ2-5; D uncertain. V lost 3 bases and J lost 0, with 8 bases in between. The germline V gene has CDR1 SGHTA and CDR2 FQGNSA. This CDR3 is 14 amino acids long. The CDR3 DNA sequence: TGTGCCAGCAGCTTTGCGGCCAACCAAGAGACCCAGTACTTC. Translated, it gives CASSFAANQETQYF.

The genes are TRBV7-8 and TRBJ2-4; D call uncertain. The J call is doubtful: the DNA matches TRBJ2-6 better. The CDR3 is 19 amino acids. CDR1 SGHVS and CDR2 FQNEAQ come from the germline V gene. As DNA, the CDR3 is TGTGCCAGCAGCCCCCTACGGACGAAGGTCGCCTCTGGGGCCAACGTCCTGACTTTC. Protein product: CASSPLRTKVASGANVLTF.

The genes are TRBV7-6 and TRBJ2-7, with TRBD1 matching 7 bases. The trim removed 5 bases at V and 3 bases at J, leaving 13 bases unmatched. Germline V gives CDR1 SGHVS, CDR2 FNYEAQ. The CDR3 runs 16 residues. The CDR3 sequence: CASSVSGTVKNYEQYF. As DNA, the CDR3 is TGTGCCAGCAGCGTCTCCGGGACAGTGAAGAACTACGAGCAGTACTTC.

V usage is TRBV7-2 and J usage is TRBJ2-3, with TRBD1 as a possible D gene (6 bases). V was clipped by 6 bases and J by 1 base, with 8 bases between them. CDR1 is SGHTA and CDR2 is FQGNSA in the germline V gene. This CDR3 has 13 amino acids. CDR3 amino acids: CASRSGGTDTQYF. Written as DNA, the CDR3 is TGTGCCAGCAGGTCAGGGGGCACAGATACGCAGTATTTT.

This chain connects TRBV6-1 to TRBJ2-4; D remains unclear. The CDR3 covers 11 residues. Trimming shortened V by 7 bases and J by 1 base, and 2 bases separated the two germline ends. Germline CDR1 is MNHNS and CDR2 is SASEGT. The CDR3 sequence: CASTAKNIQYF. The CDR3 nucleotides are TGTGCCAGCACCGCCAAAAACATTCAGTACTTC.

The rearrangement uses TRBV7-8 and TRBJ2-1; 9 bases fit TRBD2. Gene TRBJ2-7 matches the end of the DNA better, so the J call may be wrong. This CDR3 has 19 residues. Germline assignment: CDR1 SGHVS and CDR2 FQNEAQ. The CDR3: CASSLKGGASGAYSYEQYF. CDR3 coding DNA: TGTGCCAGCAGCTTAAAGGGTGGGGCTAGCGGGGCATACTCCTACGAGCAGTACTTC.

This clonotype is termed medium-sized. J is TRBJ1-5 and V is TRBV7-2; D is ambiguous. Germline CDR1 SGHTA, CDR2 FQGNSA. The CDR3 loop spans 13 amino acids. V was clipped by 5 bases and J by 9 bases, with 14 bases between them. CDR3 nucleotides: TGTGCCAGCAGCCCGCGGCCCGCGGGGCCCCAGCATTTT. Translated, it gives CASSPRPAGPQHF.

Concerning this clonotype itself: A clone one base away is much larger, so this may be a read error. This chain uses TRBV10-2 with TRBJ2-5, with D possibly being TRBD1 or TRBD2 (5 bases each). Germline assignment: CDR1 WSHSY and CDR2 SAAADI. The CDR3 contains 14 residues. The chain's CDR3 is CASSEPGPHYEQNF. The CDR3 DNA follows: TGCGCCAGCAGTGAGCCGGGACCGCACTACGAGCAGAACTTC.

DNA for the CDR3: TGTGCCAGCAGCTTAGGGGCCGGAAATAGGGATGAGCAGTTCTTC. Protein: CASSLGAGNRDEQFF. J is TRBJ2-1 and V is TRBV7-6, with D hard to call. CDR1 and CDR2 (germline): SGHVS, FNYEAQ. Trimming left V 1 base short and J 8 bases short, with 15 bases between. The CDR3 totals 15 residues. Full variable domain (remainder filled in from reference TRBV7-6 and TRBJ2-1): GAGVSQSPRYKVTKRGQDVALRCDPISGHVSLYWYRQALGQGPEFLTYFNYEAQQDKSGLPNDRFSAERPEGSISTLTIQRTEQRDSAMYRCASSLGAGNRDEQFFGPGTRLTVL.

The rearrangement links TRBV7-2 to TRBJ2-3; D gene ambiguous. The CDR3 is 17 residues long. The germline CDR1 and CDR2 sequences are SGHTA and FQGNSA. V was pared by 3 bases and J by 0 bases, with 16 bases between. The CDR3 protein is CASSFYVSSLSTDTQYF. CDR3 DNA sequence: TGTGCCAGCAGCTTTTACGTCAGCTCTCTCAGCACAGATACGCAGTATTTT.

The rearrangement uses TRBV7-8 and TRBJ2-7; perhaps TRBD2 as D (7 bases). The J call may be incorrect, as the DNA end agrees better with TRBJ2-5. CDR1 and CDR2 from the germline V gene are SGHVS and FQNEAQ. This CDR3 has 14 amino acids. The CDR3 DNA reads as TGTGCCAGCAGCCTCAGGGAGGGAGGGGGGACCCAGTACTTC. This sequence encodes CASSLREGGGTQYF.

The chain employs TRBV7-4 and TRBJ2-6, with D perhaps TRBD1 (7 bases). Germline assignment: CDR1 SGHVT and CDR2 SQSDAQ. The CDR3 is 16 residues long. Trimming removed 1 base at V and 4 bases at J, with 11 bases between. The CDR3 DNA reads as TGTGCCAGCAGCTTAGAGGGGGCGGGAGGGGCCAACGTCCTGACTTTC. This codes for CASSLEGAGGANVLTF.

Concerning this clonotype itself: Given a much more abundant clone one base away, this may be a read error. The chain is built from TRBV11-3 and TRBJ2-1; D gene ambiguous. Per germline, CDR1 SGHNT and CDR2 YENEEA. With 4 bases removed from V and 8 bases from J, the gap between germline ends came to 21 bases. The CDR3 runs 16 residues. CDR3 residues: CASSYISSERNDEQFF. In DNA, the CDR3 is TGTGCCAGCAGCTACATTAGCAGCGAGAGAAACGATGAGCAGTTCTTC.

This clonotype was detected many times. The chain couples TRBV5-1 to TRBJ2-1; no reliable D call. Trimming took off 0 bases at V and 9 bases at J, with 16 bases between the two ends. Germline loops: CDR1 SGHRS, CDR2 YFSETQ. CDR3 length: 15 residues. DNA for the CDR3: TGCGCCAGCAGCTTGGAGGTCGCTGCGATAGGTGAGCAGTTCTTC. The encoded protein is CASSLEVAAIGEQFF.

The chain carries TRBV11-2 and TRBJ2-5; 8 bases align to TRBD1. The DNA end is more similar to TRBJ2-1, so the J call may be wrong. Germline loops: CDR1 SGHAT, CDR2 FQNNGV. This CDR3 is 13 amino acids long. Here the CDR3 DNA reads TGTGCCAGCAGATACCGACAGGGGAATGAGCAGTTCTTC. Amino acids: CASRYRQGNEQFF.

To note about this clonotype: The junction differs from germline at one of its ends, possibly a read error. The gene calls are TRBV7-6 and TRBJ2-2, with 7 bases aligning to TRBD1. CDR3 length: 16 amino acids. Germline V gene data show CDR1 as SGHVS and CDR2 as FNYEAQ. CDR3 sequence (DNA): TGTGTCAGCAGCTTAGCTGGCAGGGGGTTTACCGGGGAGCTGTTTTTT. Residues: CVSSLAGRGFTGELFF.

The genes are TRBV7-6 and TRBJ1-1; no clear D gene. The CDR3 sequence is 14 residues long. V dropped 7 bases and J dropped 0 bases, with 12 bases sitting between them. The germline V gene encodes CDR1 SGHVS and CDR2 FNYEAQ. The CDR3 is CASKKEGLNTEAFF. CDR3 DNA: TGTGCCAGCAAAAAGGAAGGATTGAACACTGAAGCTTTCTTT.

The CDR3 coding sequence is TGTGCCAGCAGCTTACGGGCTGGAAGCACAGATACGCAGTATTTT. Translated: CASSLRAGSTDTQYF. The V gene is TRBV7-6, the J gene TRBJ2-3; no firm D call. Deletions cut 2 bases from V and 0 bases from J, with 9 bases between. The CDR3 covers 15 residues. CDR1 SGHVS and CDR2 FNYEAQ come from the germline V gene.

CDR3 in DNA: TGTGCCAGTACGCGGACAGGGTACCGACAAGAGACCCAGTACTTC. It is translated as CASTRTGYRQETQYF. The chain employs TRBV19 and TRBJ2-5; 8 nucleotides align to TRBD1. The V gene's germline CDR1 is LNHDA and CDR2 SQIVND (reference sequence). CDR3 length equals 15 residues. V was pared by 7 bases and J by 2 bases, with 9 bases of the junction left unmatched.

The chain uses TRBV5-6 and TRBJ2-4, with 8 nucleotides matching TRBD1. The trim removed 4 bases at V and 13 bases at J, leaving 13 bases unmatched. Per the germline V gene, CDR1 is SGHDT and CDR2 is YYEEEE. The CDR3 runs to 14 residues. The CDR3 loop is CASSRTDRGFEQYF. The CDR3 coding sequence is TGTGCCAGCAGCAGAACAGACAGGGGATTTGAGCAGTACTTC.

This clonotype is termed large (0.1 to 1%). This chain connects TRBV6-1 to TRBJ2-6, with D uncertain. Looked up from germline, CDR1 is MNHNS and CDR2 is SASEGT. The V end lost 7 bases, the J end lost 4 bases, and 8 bases lay between the germline ends. This CDR3 is built from 13 residues. CDR3 DNA: TGTGCCAGCACCGCTTCCGGGGCCAACGTCCTGACTTTC. It encodes CASTASGANVLTF.

This rearrangement joins TRBV12-3 or TRBV12-4 to TRBJ1-1, with D unclear. This CDR3 has 14 amino acids. V lost 6 bases, J lost 1 base, and 12 bases lay in between. CDR3 coding DNA: TGTGCCAGCAGCCCAGGTTGGGAGAACACTGAAGCTTTCTTT. As protein: CASSPGWENTEAFF.

By share, this clonotype ranks as large. The chain combines TRBV7-6 with TRBJ2-3; 12 bases are shared with TRBD2. This CDR3 is built from 18 residues. The trim removed 7 bases at V and 6 bases at J, leaving 17 bases unmatched. CDR1 and CDR2 (germline): SGHVS, FNYEAQ. The CDR3 spells CASTLPPRLAGGLDTQYF. The DNA for the CDR3 is TGTGCCAGCACCCTCCCCCCCCGCCTAGCGGGAGGGCTTGATACGCAGTATTTT.

Of note for this clonotype: An end of the junction does not agree with germline; a read error may underlie this. The V call is TRBV6-1, the J call TRBJ2-7; TRBD1 might be the D (5 bases). The CDR3 totals 13 residues. The germline gives CDR1 MNHNS, CDR2 SASEGT. The CDR3 loop reads CASRTAGYSPLHF. In nucleotides, the CDR3 is TGTGCCAGCAGGACAGCTGGTTATTCACCCCTCCACTTC.

This chain connects TRBV27 to TRBJ2-7; D assignment may be TRBD1 or TRBD2 (5 bases each). Per germline, CDR1 MNHEY and CDR2 SMNVEV (reference sequence). Trimming stripped 8 bases from V and 5 bases from J, with 16 bases between. CDR3 length: 13 amino acids. CDR3 region: CASRGAGRNEQYF. In DNA form, the CDR3 reads TGTGCCAGCCGGGGAGCAGGGAGAAACGAGCAGTACTTC.

This chain links TRBV5-6 with TRBJ2-5, with unresolved D. This CDR3 comprises 15 residues. V was cut by 3 bases and J by 11 bases, with 23 bases left in between. Germline CDR1 reads SGHDT; CDR2 reads YYEEEE. CDR3 residues: CASSSPDDGYNEQYF. The CDR3 nucleotides are TGTGCCAGCAGCTCCCCGGACGACGGCTACAATGAGCAGTACTTC.